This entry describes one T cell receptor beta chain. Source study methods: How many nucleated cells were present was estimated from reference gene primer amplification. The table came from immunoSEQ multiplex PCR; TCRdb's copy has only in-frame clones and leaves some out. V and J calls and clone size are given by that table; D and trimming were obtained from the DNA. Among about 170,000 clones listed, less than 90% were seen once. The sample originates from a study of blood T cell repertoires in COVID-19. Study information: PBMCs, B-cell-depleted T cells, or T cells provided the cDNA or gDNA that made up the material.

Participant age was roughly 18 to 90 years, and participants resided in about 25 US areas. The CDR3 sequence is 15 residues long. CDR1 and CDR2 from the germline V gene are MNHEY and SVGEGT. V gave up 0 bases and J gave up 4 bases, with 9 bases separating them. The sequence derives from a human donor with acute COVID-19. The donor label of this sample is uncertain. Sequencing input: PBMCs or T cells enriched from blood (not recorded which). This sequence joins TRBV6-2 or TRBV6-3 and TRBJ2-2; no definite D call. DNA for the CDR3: TGTGCCAGCAGTTACTCCTCCGTGAGCACCGGGGAGCTGTTTTTT. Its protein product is CASSYSSVSTGELFF.